This section outlines one TCR beta chain sequence together with its context. The CDR3 has 15 residues. CDR1 is SNHLY and CDR2 is FYNNEI in the germline V gene. The V and J ends lost 2 bases and 7 bases respectively, with 12 bases between them. TCR beta chains were sequenced at survey level with immunoSEQ. Sequencing used immunoSEQ multiplex PCR; TCRdb keeps in-frame clones, though not all of them. The sample lists some 68,000 clones, 80% to 95% occurring once. The sequenced sample was PBMCs. This chain uses TRBV2 with TRBJ1-6; tentative D call: TRBD1 (5 bases). The origin of this receptor is a man aged 40-49 years with rheumatoid arthritis. The CDR3 coding sequence is TGTGCCAGCAGTGAAAGTATGACAGAGAATTCACCCCTCCACTTT. This codes for CASSESMTENSPLHF. The complete variable domain, with remaining parts taken from reference TRBV2 and TRBJ1-6, reads EPEVTQTPSHQVTQMGQEVILRCVPISNHLYFYWYRQILGQKVEFLVSFYNNEISEKSEIFDDQFSVERPDGSNFTLKIRSTKLEDSAMYFCASSESMTENSPLHFGNGTRLTVT.